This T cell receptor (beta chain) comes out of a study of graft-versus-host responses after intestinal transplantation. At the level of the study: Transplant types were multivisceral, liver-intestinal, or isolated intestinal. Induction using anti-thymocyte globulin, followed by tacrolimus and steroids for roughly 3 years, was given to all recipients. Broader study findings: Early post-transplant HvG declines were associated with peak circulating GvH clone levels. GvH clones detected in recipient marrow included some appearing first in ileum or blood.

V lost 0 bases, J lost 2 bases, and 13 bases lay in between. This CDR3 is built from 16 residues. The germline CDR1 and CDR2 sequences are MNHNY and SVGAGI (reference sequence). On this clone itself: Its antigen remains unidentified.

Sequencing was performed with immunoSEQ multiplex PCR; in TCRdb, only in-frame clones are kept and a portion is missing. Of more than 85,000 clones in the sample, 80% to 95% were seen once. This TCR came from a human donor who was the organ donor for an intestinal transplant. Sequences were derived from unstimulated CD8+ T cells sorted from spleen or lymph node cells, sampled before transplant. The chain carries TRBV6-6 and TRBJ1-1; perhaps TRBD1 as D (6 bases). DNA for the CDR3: TGTGCCAGCAGTTACTCGGAGTACAGGGATAACACTGAAGCTTTCTTT. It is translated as CASSYSEYRDNTEAFF.